This T cell receptor (beta chain) was captured by sequencing in a study of blood T cell repertoires in COVID-19. Study summary: COVID-19 samples, acute and convalescent, were from the United States, Italy and Spain. From T cells, B-cell-depleted T cells, or PBMCs came the material, which was cDNA or gDNA.

Per the authors' pipeline: Scientists estimated how many nucleated cells there were by amplifying reference gene primers. Libraries were prepared by immunoSEQ multiplex PCR; TCRdb keeps only in-frame clonotypes and omits some of them. V and J calls and clone size follow that table, whereas D and trimming were derived from the DNA. This sample yields about 36,000 clones, of which roughly 80% are seen a single time; around 14% belongs to the top ten. The V end lost 1 base, the J end lost 5 bases, and 15 bases lay between the germline ends. The CDR3 spans 15 residues. CDR1 SGDLS and CDR2 YYNGEE come from the germline V gene.

The specimen was peripheral blood. The sequence came from a human donor in a cohort sampled during active COVID-19. V gene TRBV9 combines with J gene TRBJ2-5; TRBD1 might be the D (5 bases). The CDR3 reads CASSVSMGLVETQYF. The CDR3 coding sequence is TGTGCCAGCAGCGTATCGATGGGGCTGGTGGAGACCCAGTACTTC.